Included here is one T cell receptor beta chain sequence, with context. Its matching antigen is unknown. TCRdb's copy holds only in-frame clones and misses some; the assay was immunoSEQ multiplex PCR. The sample lists around 6,000 clones, 55% to 65% occurring once. The sample is drawn from a study of regulatory dendritic cells for organ transplantation. Study findings and constraints: Memory CD8+ T cells were the most oligoclonal; naive cells were highly diverse. Mature dendritic cells appeared to drive more memory CD8+ clonal expansion than regulatory ones.

The V end lost 4 bases, the J end lost 0 bases, and 16 bases lay between the germline ends. The CDR3 length is 17 residues. Per the germline V gene, CDR1 is LGHNA and CDR2 is YNFKEQ. Naive CD45RA+ and memory CD45RO+ CD4+ or CD8+ T cells were FACS-sorted. The chain couples TRBV4-2 to TRBJ1-3, with D possibly being TRBD1 (6 bases). Sequencing used memory CD8+ T cells from blood. As to subset: CD45RO+ memory T cells. The source is a human donor in good health. Here the CDR3 DNA reads TGTGCCAGCAGCCTCGGACGGACAGTAAACTCTGGAAACACCATATATTTT. This translates into CASSLGRTVNSGNTIYF.